The text below deals with one T cell receptor (beta chain). This clonotype was recorded at least ten times. The specificity of this receptor is unknown. No base qualities exist here, and no much larger clone lies one base off it. Library preparation was by 5' RACE. Sequencing took place on an Illumina HiSeq 2000. Template switching introduced a universal primer binding site; the final cDNA contained a unique molecular identifier, enabling accurate counting of TCR cDNA molecules. First-strand cDNA for TCR alpha and beta chains was synthesized from specific primers in the conserved constant-segment region. To control for contamination, each cDNA library was double barcoded with a SMART-Mk sample barcode plus Illumina barcodes. TruSeq adapter sequences, together with Illumina sample barcodes, were added in two successive PCR steps. The Illumina HiSeq platform was used with custom primers to sequence TCR alpha and beta cDNA libraries. In the authors' own workflow: Unique molecular identifiers were extracted from raw reads with MiGEC, and CDR3 positions were determined with MiXCR. Recombination models were inferred per individual with the repgenHMM and IGoR tools using an EM algorithm. Shared clonotypes were analyzed with the tcR package in R, and sharing was normalized by the product of cloneset sizes. Out-of-frame nonproductive sequences were analyzed to study raw recombination free of thymic and clonal selection effects. TCRdb passed the public sequencing reads through fastp at Q25 and MiXCR, retaining productive beta sequences. Rows merge per CDR3 protein into single entries with the most common DNA and genes. TCRdb's processing, not the study's, gives the V and J calls here. Recorded for this sample are 150,000 or so distinct CDR3 sequences; around 3.5% of them occurred a single time. The top ten hold approximately 7.6% of the sample.

Every donor in the study was a healthy Caucasian. Miltenyi CD45RO+ enrichment and human naive T-cell isolation kits were used to isolate memory (CD45RO+) and naive T cells from PBMC. This sample was included in a study of identical twins (dated by TCRdb to the mid-2010s). Regarding the research as a whole: TCR alpha and beta repertoires from monozygotic twins, unrelated adults of various ages and cord blood were deep-sequenced to test whether fetal clonotypes persist. Replicate twin experiments were performed at different times using different library preparation protocols to rule out contamination. The investigation overall reported the following: Invariant T cells such as MAIT and iNKT could partly confound zero-insertion analyses, although diverse VJ usage argued against such confounding for most clonotypes. Compared with coincidental sharing between unrelated individuals, out-of-frame TCR alpha sequences shared between twins had an excess of sequences with low generation probability. Out-of-frame TCR alpha sharing in monozygotic twins was systematically underestimated by recombination models, whereas sharing between unrelated individuals was in agreement with the recombination models. Abundant cord blood beta clonotypes had fewer insertions, young adult naive repertoires showed a similar but weaker trend, and memory repertoires showed no such trend. Because the same donors could not be followed over many years, the conclusions depended on cross-sectional statistical analysis. Excess twin sharing in beta out-of-frame sequences was weaker because fewer shared sequences lowered the signal-to-noise ratio.

The junction carries 11 bases between V and J, which are trimmed by 2 bases and 6 bases respectively. From the cysteine through the phenylalanine, the CDR3 covers 14 amino acids. Here the CDR3 DNA is all that survives: 42 bases in frame from base 1. The receptor chain draws on TRBV12-3 or TRBV12-4 and TRBJ2-1; the D gene is perhaps TRBD2, on 5 matching bases. Sequencing was performed on memory T cells sorted from blood. Taken with the paper, the label for cell subset or site translates to: CD45RO+ enriched T cells. The TCR sequence derives from a man between 18 and 29 years old in good health. Here is the DNA: TGTGCCAGCAGTTTAATGAGGGTAGGCAATGAGCAGTTCTTC. Its translation is CASSLMRVGNEQFF.